The text below deals with one T cell receptor beta chain. Its specificity is unknown. These data belong to a study of cytomegalovirus exposure and HLA in healthy donors. The overall study: In terms of ancestry, the Caucasian-associated cluster contained 75% to 90% of the approximately 400 genotyped donors. Study-level results: TCR beta sequences reportedly predicted the HLA-A and HLA-B alleles of most subjects accurately. Later genetic work tied a missense DCLRE1C variant to beta-chain V and J trimming. Common viral pathogens (according to a later analysis) appeared linked to several of the most significant clusters.

The CDR3 totals 19 residues. Trimming shortened V by 5 bases and J by 1 base, and 27 bases separated the two germline ends. The germline gives CDR1 MDHEN, CDR2 SYDVKM. Primers for the PCR totalled 60 Vbeta and 13 Jbeta. Profiled with immunoSEQ multiplex PCR; TCRdb holds only in-frame clones, not every one. The repertoire consists of about 89,000 clones, with approximately 76% occurring once and the leading ten covering about 1.4%. This TCR was sampled from a male donor in good health and CMV-seronegative. The chain has TRBV28 and TRBJ2-7, with TRBD1 as a possible D gene (6 bases). The sequencing sample was made of PBMCs. DNA for the CDR3: TGTGCCAGCAGTCCTAGATTTCTCGGTCAGGGGCGAAGGTCCTACGAGCAGTACTTC. It is translated as CASSPRFLGQGRRSYEQYF. Drawing the rest from reference TRBV28 and TRBJ2-7, the complete variable domain is DVKVTQSSRYLVKRTGEKVFLECVQDMDHENMFWYRQDPGLGLRLIYFSYDVKMKEKGDIPEGYSVSREKKERFSLILESASTNQTSMYLCASSPRFLGQGRRSYEQYFGPGTRLTVT.